Listed here are 13 T cell receptor beta chains from one sample, sequenced in a study of Ad26.COV2.S vaccination and SARS-CoV-2 variants. The treatment is: over 15 received Ad26.COV2.S at low or high dose, single or two shots; several received placebo; per-sample allocation not given. Specimens were obtained on day 63 following the first vaccine or placebo injection. The table came from immunoSEQ multiplex PCR; TCRdb's copy has only in-frame clones and leaves some out. Among some 520,000 clones listed, roughly 85% were seen once. The sequenced sample was peripheral blood, obtained in a trial of Ad26.COV2.S vaccine versus placebo. The receptors here all came from a person aged 18-65 years who received the Ad26.COV2.S COVID-19 vaccine or a placebo.

The chain links TRBV18 to TRBJ1-3; possibly TRBD1 for D (5 bases). The germline V gene has CDR1 KGHSH and CDR2 LQKENI. Trimming shortened V by 8 bases and J by 0 bases, and 8 bases separated the two germline ends. This CDR3 comprises 13 residues. CDR3: CASRGLSGNTIYF. In DNA, the CDR3 is TGTGCCAGCAGGGGACTCTCTGGAAACACCATATATTTT.

This rearrangement joins TRBV28 to TRBJ2-6; D gene unclear. Germline CDR1 is MDHEN and CDR2 is SYDVKM. This CDR3 is built from 15 residues. Trimming took off 8 bases at V and 0 bases at J, with 11 bases between the two ends. The CDR3 protein is CASQRKSSGANVLTF. CDR3 DNA: TGTGCCAGCCAGAGGAAAAGCTCTGGGGCCAACGTCCTGACTTTC. The variable domain in full, completed from reference TRBV28 and TRBJ2-6, reads DVKVTQSSRYLVKRTGEKVFLECVQDMDHENMFWYRQDPGLGLRLIYFSYDVKMKEKGDIPEGYSVSREKKERFSLILESASTNQTSMYLCASQRKSSGANVLTFGAGSRLTVL.

The chain employs TRBV7-8 and TRBJ2-5; 8 positions match TRBD2. Germline trimming cut 3 bases from V and 2 bases from J; bases unmatched to any gene: 5. CDR3 length: 15 amino acids. Germline V gives CDR1 SGHVS, CDR2 FQNEAQ. CDR3 in DNA: TGTGCCAGCAGCTTTCGCGGGGGGCTGCAAGAGACCCAGTACTTC. Protein product: CASSFRGGLQETQYF.

Comments on this clone: The identical CDR3 is also encoded by other nucleotide sequences in the sample. The V and J genes are TRBV11-2 and TRBJ2-2, with D unclear. CDR1 is SGHAT, CDR2 FQNNGV, per germline. Trimming took 1 base from V and 6 from J, leaving 0 bases between them. The CDR3 contains 11 residues. DNA for the CDR3: TGTGCCAGCAGCTTAGCCGGGGAGCTGTTTTTT. Translating it yields CASSLAGELFF.

The chain uses TRBV19 and TRBJ2-2, with 7 bases aligning to TRBD1. The V and J ends lost 6 bases and 3 bases, in that order; junction bases with no gene match: 7. The germline gives CDR1 LNHDA, CDR2 SQIVND (reference sequence). The length of the CDR3 is 15 residues. CDR3 nucleotides: TGTGCCAGTAGCAATCGGGACAGTTACACCGGGGAGCTGTTTTTT. Its protein is CASSNRDSYTGELFF.

This clone was seen a handful of times. Additional DNA sequences in this sample encode the identical CDR3. The chain links TRBV30 to TRBJ1-3; D gene ambiguous. Germline V lookup: CDR1 GTSNPN, CDR2 SVGIG (reference sequence). The V end lost 1 base, the J end lost 0 bases, and 7 bases lay between the germline ends. CDR3 length equals 14 residues. The CDR3 sequence is CAWSAPNSGNTIYF. The CDR3 DNA sequence: TGTGCCTGGAGTGCGCCAAACTCTGGAAACACCATATATTTT. Combining the CDR3 with reference TRBV30 and TRBJ1-3 gives the whole variable domain SQTIHQWPATLVQPVGSPLSLECTVEGTSNPNLYWYRQAAGRGLQLLFYSVGIGQISSEVPQNLSASRPQDRQFILSSKKLLLSDSGFYLCAWSAPNSGNTIYFGEGSWLTVV.

The chain recombines TRBV5-1 with TRBJ2-2, with D possibly being TRBD2 (5 bases). This CDR3 has 13 residues. Looked up from germline, CDR1 is SGHRS and CDR2 is YFSETQ. Trimming cost V 2 bases and J 6 bases, with 8 bases left between them. The CDR3 DNA reads TGCGCCAGCAGCTTAGATAGCGCCGGGGAGCTGTTTTTT. Encoded protein: CASSLDSAGELFF.

This clone was counted a single time. This chain uses TRBV13 with TRBJ2-7, with D maybe TRBD1 (6 bases). Trimming took 5 bases from V and 2 from J, leaving 22 bases between them. Germline V CDR1 and CDR2: PRHDT, FYEKMQ (reference sequence). This CDR3 has 17 residues. CDR3 bases: TGTGCCAGCAGCCCCAACAGGGTCTCAGTCGGAACCTACGAGCAGTACTTC. It encodes CASSPNRVSVGTYEQYF.

The chain couples TRBV5-6 to TRBJ1-3; the D gene is possibly TRBD1 (5 bases). The germline V gene has CDR1 SGHDT and CDR2 YYEEEE. Trimming removed 2 bases at V and 6 bases at J, with 15 bases between. CDR3 size: 15 residues. The CDR3 reads CASSFGRQGVNTIYF. CDR3 coding DNA: TGTGCCAGCAGCTTCGGGCGGCAGGGCGTAAACACCATATATTTT.

This clone was counted only a few times. V usage is TRBV30 and J usage is TRBJ2-7, with TRBD1 matching 8 bases. V dropped 5 bases and J dropped 3; count of bases not matched to a gene: 3. This CDR3 has 12 residues. Germline V CDR1 and CDR2: GTSNPN, SVGIG (reference sequence). This chain's CDR3 is CAWATGDYEQYF. The CDR3 region has the DNA TGTGCCTGGGCGACAGGGGACTACGAGCAGTACTTC. The whole variable domain, remainder taken from reference TRBV30 and TRBJ2-7, is SQTIHQWPATLVQPVGSPLSLECTVEGTSNPNLYWYRQAAGRGLQLLFYSVGIGQISSEVPQNLSASRPQDRQFILSSKKLLLSDSGFYLCAWATGDYEQYFGPGTRLTVT.

The CDR3 nucleotides read TGTGCCAGCAGCTTACTGTGGACTAGCGCTTACAATGAGCAGTTCTTC. Its protein product is CASSLLWTSAYNEQFF. The rearrangement uses TRBV7-2 and TRBJ2-1; the match to TRBD2 covers 9 bases. Germline CDR1 and CDR2: SGHTA and FQGNSA. Unmatched junction bases numbered 6, after V lost 2 bases and J lost 4 bases. The CDR3 sequence is 16 residues long. Drawing the rest from reference TRBV7-2 and TRBJ2-1, the complete variable domain is GAGVSQSPSNKVTEKGKDVELRCDPISGHTALYWYRQSLGQGLEFLIYFQGNSAPDKSGLPSDRFSAERTGGSVSTLTIQRTQQEDSAVYLCASSLLWTSAYNEQFFGPGTRLTVL.

The chain combines TRBV14 with TRBJ2-1, with 8 bases aligning to TRBD2. The CDR3 is 18 residues long. The V gene end was trimmed by 3 bases and the J gene end by 1 base; junction bases not matched to a gene: 11. From germline, CDR1 is SGHDN and CDR2 FVKESK. CDR3 coding DNA: TGTGCCAGCAGCCACGGGCGGAGCGGGAGTCTGTCCTACAATGAGCAGTTCTTC. Its protein product is CASSHGRSGSLSYNEQFF.

The J gene is TRBJ1-1, the V gene TRBV6-5, with D possibly TRBD1 on 6 matching bases. This CDR3 region has 15 residues. Germline CDR1 MNHEY, CDR2 SVGAGI. The V end was cut by 6 bases, the J end by 2 bases, with 16 bases between. This chain's CDR3 is CASSLEQGVNTEAFF. The CDR3 DNA reads TGTGCCAGCAGCTTGGAACAGGGTGTTAACACTGAAGCTTTCTTT.